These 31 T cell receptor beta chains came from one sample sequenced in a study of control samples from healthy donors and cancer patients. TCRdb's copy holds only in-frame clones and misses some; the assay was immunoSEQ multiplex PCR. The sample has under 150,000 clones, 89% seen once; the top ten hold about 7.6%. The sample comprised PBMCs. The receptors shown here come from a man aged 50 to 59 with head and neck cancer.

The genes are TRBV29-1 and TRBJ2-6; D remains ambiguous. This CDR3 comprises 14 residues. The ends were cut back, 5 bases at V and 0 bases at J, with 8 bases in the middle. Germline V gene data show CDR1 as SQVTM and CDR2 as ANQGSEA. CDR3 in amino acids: CSVRQNSGANVLTF. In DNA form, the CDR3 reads TGCAGCGTTCGTCAGAACTCTGGGGCCAACGTCCTGACTTTC.

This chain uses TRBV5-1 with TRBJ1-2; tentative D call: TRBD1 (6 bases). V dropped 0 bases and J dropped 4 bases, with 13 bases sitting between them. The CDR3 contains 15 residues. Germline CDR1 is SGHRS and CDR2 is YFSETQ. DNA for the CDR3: TGCGCCAGCAGCTTGGCCGTTGTAGGGGGCTATGGCTACACCTTC. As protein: CASSLAVVGGYGYTF.

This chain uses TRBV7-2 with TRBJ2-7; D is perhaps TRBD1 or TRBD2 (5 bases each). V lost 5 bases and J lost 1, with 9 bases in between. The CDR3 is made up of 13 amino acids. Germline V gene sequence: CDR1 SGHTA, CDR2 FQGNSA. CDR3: CASSRDESYEQYF. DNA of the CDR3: TGTGCCAGCAGCCGGGACGAATCCTACGAGCAGTACTTC. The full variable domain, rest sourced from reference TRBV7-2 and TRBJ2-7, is GAGVSQSPSNKVTEKGKDVELRCDPISGHTALYWYRQSLGQGLEFLIYFQGNSAPDKSGLPSDRFSAERTGGSVSTLTIQRTQQEDSAVYLCASSRDESYEQYFGPGTRLTVT.

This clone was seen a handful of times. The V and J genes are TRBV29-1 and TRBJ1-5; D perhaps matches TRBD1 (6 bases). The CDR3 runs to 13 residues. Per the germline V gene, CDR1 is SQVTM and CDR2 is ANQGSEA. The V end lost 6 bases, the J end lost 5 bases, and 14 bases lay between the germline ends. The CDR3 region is CSVKLTGDQPQHF. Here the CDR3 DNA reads TGCAGCGTGAAACTGACAGGTGATCAGCCCCAGCATTTT.

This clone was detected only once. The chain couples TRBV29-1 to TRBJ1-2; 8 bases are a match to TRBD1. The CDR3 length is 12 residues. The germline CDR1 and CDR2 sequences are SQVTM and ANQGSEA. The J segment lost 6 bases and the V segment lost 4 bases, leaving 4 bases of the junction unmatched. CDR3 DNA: TGCAGCGTTGGACAGGGGATGAATGGCTACACCTTC. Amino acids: CSVGQGMNGYTF.

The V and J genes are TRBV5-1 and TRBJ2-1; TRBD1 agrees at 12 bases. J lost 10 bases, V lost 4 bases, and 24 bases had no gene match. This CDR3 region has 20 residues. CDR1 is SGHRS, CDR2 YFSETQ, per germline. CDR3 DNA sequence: TGCGCCAGCAGCAGTCTAGGGACAGGGGGCCCTAGGGGCCGATCTTGGGAGCAGTTCTTC. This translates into CASSSLGTGGPRGRSWEQFF.

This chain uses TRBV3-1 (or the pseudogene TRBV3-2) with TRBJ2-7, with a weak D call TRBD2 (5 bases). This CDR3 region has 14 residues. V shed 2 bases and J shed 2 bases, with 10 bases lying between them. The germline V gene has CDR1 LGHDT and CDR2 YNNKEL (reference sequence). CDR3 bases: TGTGCCAGCAGCCAAATACGGGAAACCTACGAGCAGTACTTC. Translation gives CASSQIRETYEQYF.

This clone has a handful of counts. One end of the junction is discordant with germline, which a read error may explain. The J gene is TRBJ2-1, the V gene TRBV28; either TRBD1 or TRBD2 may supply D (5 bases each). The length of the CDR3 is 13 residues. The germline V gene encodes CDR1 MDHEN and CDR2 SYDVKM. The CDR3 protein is CASREGSNNEQFF. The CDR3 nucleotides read TGTGCAAGCAGGGAAGGGAGCAACAATGAGCAGTTCTTC.

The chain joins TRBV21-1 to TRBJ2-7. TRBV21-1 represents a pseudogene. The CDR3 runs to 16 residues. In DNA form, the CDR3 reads TGTGCCAGCACCTCCGGTACAGCGCTTAGCTCCTACGAGCAGTACTTC. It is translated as CASTSGTALSSYEQYF.

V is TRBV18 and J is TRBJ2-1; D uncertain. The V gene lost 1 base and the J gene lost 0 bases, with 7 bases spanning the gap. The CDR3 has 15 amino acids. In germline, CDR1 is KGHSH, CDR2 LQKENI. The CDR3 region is CASSPQTDSYNEQFF. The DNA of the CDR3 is TGTGCCAGCTCACCACAGACGGACTCCTACAATGAGCAGTTCTTC.

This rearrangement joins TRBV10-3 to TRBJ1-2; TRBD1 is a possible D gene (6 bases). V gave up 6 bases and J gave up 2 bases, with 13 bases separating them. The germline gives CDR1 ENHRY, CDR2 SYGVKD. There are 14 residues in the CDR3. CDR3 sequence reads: CAIRTGRSNYGYTF. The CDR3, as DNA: TGTGCCATCAGGACAGGCCGGTCCAACTATGGCTACACCTTC.

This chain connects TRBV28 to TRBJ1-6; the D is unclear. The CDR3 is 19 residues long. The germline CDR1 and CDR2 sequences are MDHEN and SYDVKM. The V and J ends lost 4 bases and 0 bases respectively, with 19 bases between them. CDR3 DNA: TGTGCCAGCAGTTACCCCTCCTCCGATCTTAGCTCCTATAATTCACCCCTCCACTTT. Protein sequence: CASSYPSSDLSSYNSPLHF.

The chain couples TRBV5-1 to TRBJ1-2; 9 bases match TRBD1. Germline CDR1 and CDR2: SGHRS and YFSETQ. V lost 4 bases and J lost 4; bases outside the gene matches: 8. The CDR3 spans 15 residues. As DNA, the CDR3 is TGCGCCAGCAGCCCGGACAGGGGAAGACGCTATGGCTACACCTTC. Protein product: CASSPDRGRRYGYTF.

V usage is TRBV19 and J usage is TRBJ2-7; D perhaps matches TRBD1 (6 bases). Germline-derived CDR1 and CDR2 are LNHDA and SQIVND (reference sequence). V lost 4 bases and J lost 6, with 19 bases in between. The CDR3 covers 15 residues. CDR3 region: CASSRQGNPVGEQYF. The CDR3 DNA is TGTGCCAGTAGTAGGCAGGGGAATCCTGTAGGCGAGCAGTACTTC.

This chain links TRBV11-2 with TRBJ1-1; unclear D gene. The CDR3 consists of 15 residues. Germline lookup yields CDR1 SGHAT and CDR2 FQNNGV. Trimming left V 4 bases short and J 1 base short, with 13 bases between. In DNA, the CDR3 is TGTGCCAGCAGCTCCATGGATTATTGGAACACTGAAGCTTTCTTT. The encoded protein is CASSSMDYWNTEAFF. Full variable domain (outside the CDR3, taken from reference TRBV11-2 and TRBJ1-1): EAGVAQSPRYKIIEKRQSVAFWCNPISGHATLYWYQQILGQGPKLLIQFQNNGVVDDSQLPKDRFSAERLKGVDSTLKIQPAKLEDSAVYLCASSSMDYWNTEAFFGQGTRLTVV.

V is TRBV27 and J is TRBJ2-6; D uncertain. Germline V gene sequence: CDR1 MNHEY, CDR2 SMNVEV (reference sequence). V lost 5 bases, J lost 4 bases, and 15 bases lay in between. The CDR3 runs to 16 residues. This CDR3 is CASSPSPFMGANVLTF. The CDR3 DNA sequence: TGTGCCAGCAGTCCGTCCCCGTTTATGGGGGCCAACGTCCTGACTTTC. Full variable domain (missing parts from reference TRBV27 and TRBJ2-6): EAQVTQNPRYLITVTGKKLTVTCSQNMNHEYMSWYRQDPGLGLRQIYYSMNVEVTDKGDVPEGYKVSRKEKRNFPLILESPSPNQTSLYFCASSPSPFMGANVLTFGAGSRLTVL.

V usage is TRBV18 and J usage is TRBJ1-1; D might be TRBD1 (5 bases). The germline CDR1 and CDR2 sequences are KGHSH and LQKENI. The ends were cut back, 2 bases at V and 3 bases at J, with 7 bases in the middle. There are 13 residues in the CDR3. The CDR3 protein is CASSPRQHTEAFF. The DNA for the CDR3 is TGTGCCAGCTCACCAAGACAGCACACTGAAGCTTTCTTT.

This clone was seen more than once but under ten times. In DNA form, the CDR3 reads TGTGCCAGCAACCAACAGGGGACTGGAAACACCATATATTTT. Its translation is CASNQQGTGNTIYF. The V and J genes are TRBV6-5 and TRBJ1-3; TRBD1 agrees at 7 bases. The junction had 5 bases not matched to a gene; V was cut back by 7 bases and J by 2 bases. This CDR3 is built from 14 residues. The germline V gene has CDR1 MNHEY and CDR2 SVGAGI.

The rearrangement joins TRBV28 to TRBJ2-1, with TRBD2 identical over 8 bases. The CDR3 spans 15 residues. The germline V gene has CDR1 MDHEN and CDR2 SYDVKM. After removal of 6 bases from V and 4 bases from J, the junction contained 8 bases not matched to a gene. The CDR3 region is CASRAGTRGYNEQFF. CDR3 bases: TGTGCCAGCAGAGCCGGGACTAGGGGGTACAATGAGCAGTTCTTC.

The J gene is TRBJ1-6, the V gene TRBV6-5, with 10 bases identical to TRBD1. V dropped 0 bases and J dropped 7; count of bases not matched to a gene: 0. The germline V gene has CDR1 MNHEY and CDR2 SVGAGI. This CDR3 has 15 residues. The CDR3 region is CASSYSGQGNSPLHF. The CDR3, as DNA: TGTGCCAGCAGTTACTCGGGACAGGGGAATTCACCCCTCCACTTT.

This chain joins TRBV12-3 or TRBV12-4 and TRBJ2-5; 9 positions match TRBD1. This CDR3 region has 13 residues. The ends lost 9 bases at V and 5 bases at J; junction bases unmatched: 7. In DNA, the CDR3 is TGTGCCAGTCGACAGGGGGGAGGGGAGACCCAGTACTTC. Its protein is CASRQGGGETQYF.

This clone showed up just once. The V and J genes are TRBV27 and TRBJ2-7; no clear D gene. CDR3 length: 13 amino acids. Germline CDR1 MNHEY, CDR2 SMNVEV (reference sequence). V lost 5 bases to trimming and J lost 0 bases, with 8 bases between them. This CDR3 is CASSAEISYEQYF. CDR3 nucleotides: TGTGCCAGCAGTGCAGAGATCTCCTACGAGCAGTACTTC.

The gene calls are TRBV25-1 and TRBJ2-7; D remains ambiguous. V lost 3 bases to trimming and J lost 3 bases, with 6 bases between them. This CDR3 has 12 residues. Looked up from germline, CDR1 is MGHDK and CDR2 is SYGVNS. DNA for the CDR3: TGTGCCAGCAGTGATTCAGACTACGAGCAGTACTTC. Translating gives CASSDSDYEQYF.

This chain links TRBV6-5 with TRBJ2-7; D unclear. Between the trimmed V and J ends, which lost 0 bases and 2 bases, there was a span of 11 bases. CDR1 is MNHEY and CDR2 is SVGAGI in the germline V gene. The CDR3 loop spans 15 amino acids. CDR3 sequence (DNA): TGTGCCAGCAGTTACTCCGTGGAGCCCCCCTACGAGCAGTACTTC. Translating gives CASSYSVEPPYEQYF.

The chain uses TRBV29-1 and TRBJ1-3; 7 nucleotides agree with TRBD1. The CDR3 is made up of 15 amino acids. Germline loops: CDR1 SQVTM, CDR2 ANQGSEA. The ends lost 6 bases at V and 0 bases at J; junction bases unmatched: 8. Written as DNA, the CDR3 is TGCAGCGTGCGAACAGGGGACACCTCTGGAAACACCATATATTTT. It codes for CSVRTGDTSGNTIYF.

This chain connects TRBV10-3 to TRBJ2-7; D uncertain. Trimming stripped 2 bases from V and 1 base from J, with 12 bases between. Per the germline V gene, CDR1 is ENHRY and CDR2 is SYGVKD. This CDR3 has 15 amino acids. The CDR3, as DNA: TGTGCCATCAGTGAGCCTAATCCTAGTTCCTACGAGCAGTACTTC. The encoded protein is CAISEPNPSSYEQYF.

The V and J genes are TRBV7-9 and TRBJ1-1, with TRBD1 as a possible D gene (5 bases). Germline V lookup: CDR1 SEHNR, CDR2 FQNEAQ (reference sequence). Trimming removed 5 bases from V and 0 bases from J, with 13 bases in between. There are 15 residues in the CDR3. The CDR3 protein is CASSPRGFMNTEAFF. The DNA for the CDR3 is TGTGCCAGCAGCCCCCGGGGCTTCATGAACACTGAAGCTTTCTTT.

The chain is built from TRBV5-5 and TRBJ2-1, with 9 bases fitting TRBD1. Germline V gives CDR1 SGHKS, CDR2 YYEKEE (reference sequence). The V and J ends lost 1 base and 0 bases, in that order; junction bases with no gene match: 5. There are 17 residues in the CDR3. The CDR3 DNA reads TGTGCCAGCAGCTTGCTGGGACAGGGTAGCTCCTACAATGAGCAGTTCTTC. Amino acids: CASSLLGQGSSYNEQFF.

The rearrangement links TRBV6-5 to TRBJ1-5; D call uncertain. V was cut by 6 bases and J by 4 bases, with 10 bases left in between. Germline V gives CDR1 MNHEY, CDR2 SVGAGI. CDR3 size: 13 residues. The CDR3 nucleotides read TGTGCCAGCAGGCGAGGAGGAAATCAGCCCCAGCATTTT. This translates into CASRRGGNQPQHF.

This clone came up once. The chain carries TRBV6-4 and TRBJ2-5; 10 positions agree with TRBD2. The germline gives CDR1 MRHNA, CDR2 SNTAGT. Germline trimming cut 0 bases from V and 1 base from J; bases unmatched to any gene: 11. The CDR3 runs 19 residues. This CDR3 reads CASSDSSEREGLGQETQYF. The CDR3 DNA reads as TGTGCCAGCAGTGACTCCTCTGAGCGGGAGGGCCTGGGCCAAGAGACCCAGTACTTC.

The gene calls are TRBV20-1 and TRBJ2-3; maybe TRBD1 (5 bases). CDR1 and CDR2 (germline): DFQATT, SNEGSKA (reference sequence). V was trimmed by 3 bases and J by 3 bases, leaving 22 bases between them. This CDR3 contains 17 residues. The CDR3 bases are TGCAGTGCTAGTGGTCTGGTAGGGGCGCAACGTACAGATACGCAGTATTTT. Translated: CSASGLVGAQRTDTQYF.